A single sample gave rise to the 29 T cell receptor beta chains below, sequenced in a study of cytotoxic CD8 clonotypes in ibrutinib-treated CLL. Sequencing was performed with immunoSEQ multiplex PCR; in TCRdb, only in-frame clones are kept and a portion is missing. The repertoire holds hundreds of thousands of clones, 67% seen once, with about 6.7% in the top ten. The sample in question was PBMCs, obtained after 36 months of ibrutinib treatment. Receptors were obtained from a human donor with chronic lymphocytic leukemia.

The V and J genes are TRBV18 and TRBJ1-4; D ambiguous. V lost 3 bases, J lost 3 bases, and 17 bases lay in between. The length of the CDR3 is 17 residues. Germline lookup yields CDR1 KGHSH and CDR2 LQKENI. The chain's CDR3 is CASSPRPLKGPNEKLFF. The CDR3 DNA reads as TGTGCCAGCTCACCTAGGCCCCTGAAAGGCCCTAATGAAAAACTGTTTTTT.

The table lists this clone with a few counts. The CDR3 spells CASSDLNQPQHF. The CDR3 region has the DNA TGTGCCAGCAGTGACCTAAATCAGCCCCAGCATTTT. The chain recombines TRBV2 with TRBJ1-5; D gene unclear. The V gene lost 3 bases and the J gene lost 4 bases, with 4 bases spanning the gap. CDR3 size: 12 residues. Germline CDR1 and CDR2: SNHLY and FYNNEI.

This clone was detected only a few times. V and J are TRBV28 and TRBJ2-3; no reliable D call. The ends were cut back, 1 base at V and 0 bases at J, with 8 bases in the middle. The CDR3 has 15 residues. Germline V gene lookup returns CDR1 MDHEN and CDR2 SYDVKM. The CDR3 region is CASSLLGHSTDTQYF. CDR3 DNA: TGTGCCAGCAGTTTATTGGGCCACAGCACAGATACGCAGTATTTT.

V and J are TRBV19 and TRBJ2-7, with a tentative D call TRBD1 (5 bases). This CDR3 spans 13 amino acids. Trimming took off 7 bases at V and 4 bases at J, with 14 bases between the two ends. CDR1 and CDR2 (germline): LNHDA, SQIVND (reference sequence). The CDR3 nucleotides read TGTGCCAGTAATCGCCAACCAGGGTACGAGCAGTACTTC. Protein sequence: CASNRQPGYEQYF.

This clone occurred a few times. The DNA of the CDR3 is TGCGCCAGCAGCCGAACAGGGGGTGGTGAAGCTTTCTTT. Protein sequence: CASSRTGGGEAFF. The chain recombines TRBV4-1 with TRBJ1-1; 8 bases are a match to TRBD1. This CDR3 comprises 13 residues. V was clipped by 4 bases and J by 7 bases; unmatched bases: 5. Germline CDR1 MGHRA, CDR2 YSYEKL.

The chain uses TRBV28 and TRBJ2-5; TRBD2 matches 9 bases. V was clipped by 4 bases and J by 5 bases; unmatched bases: 14. Germline assignment: CDR1 MDHEN and CDR2 SYDVKM. This CDR3 is built from 17 residues. In DNA form, the CDR3 reads TGTGCCAGCAGTTCCACCCCGCCGGTAGCGGGAGTGGAGACCCAGTACTTC. It specifies CASSSTPPVAGVETQYF.

The rearrangement uses TRBV5-1 and TRBJ2-3, with D perhaps TRBD1 or TRBD2 (5 bases each). Per germline, CDR1 SGHRS and CDR2 YFSETQ. The CDR3 extends over 16 amino acids. Trimming took 0 bases from V and 1 from J, leaving 12 bases between them. Here the CDR3 DNA reads TGCGCCAGCAGCTTGGACCTGGGACGAGGCACAGATACGCAGTATTTT. As protein: CASSLDLGRGTDTQYF.

The J gene is TRBJ2-7, the V gene TRBV6-1, with D unresolved. V was shortened by 10 bases and J by 2 bases, with 18 bases between the two germline ends. CDR1 and CDR2 from the germline V gene are MNHNS and SASEGT. There are 14 residues in the CDR3. The CDR3 loop is CATSKVAGTYEQYF. The CDR3 nucleotides are TGTGCCACCTCCAAGGTGGCAGGAACCTACGAGCAGTACTTC.

Only a few counts were recorded for this clone. The chain employs TRBV28 and TRBJ2-7; perhaps TRBD2 as D (5 bases). Germline loops: CDR1 MDHEN, CDR2 SYDVKM. The CDR3 runs to 15 residues. The germline V and J ends were trimmed by 8 bases and 0 bases, with 17 bases remaining between them. The CDR3, as DNA: TGTGCCAGCGAAACCGTGGAAGGGAGCTCCTACGAGCAGTACTTC. Its translation: CASETVEGSSYEQYF.

This rearrangement joins TRBV29-1 to TRBJ1-1, with D perhaps TRBD1 (5 bases). Germline loops: CDR1 SQVTM, CDR2 ANQGSEA. The V end lost 4 bases, the J end lost 0 bases, and 12 bases lay between the germline ends. The CDR3 has 14 amino acids. The CDR3 is CSVVPGLLNTEAFF. The DNA for the CDR3 is TGCAGCGTTGTCCCGGGACTGCTGAACACTGAAGCTTTCTTT.

This rearrangement joins TRBV6-5 to TRBJ1-5; no clear D gene. Per germline, CDR1 MNHEY and CDR2 SVGAGI. V was cut by 4 bases and J by 0 bases, with 7 bases left in between. This CDR3 is 14 amino acids long. Here the CDR3 reads CASSSAHSNQPQHF. The CDR3 DNA follows: TGTGCCAGCAGTTCCGCACATAGCAATCAGCCCCAGCATTTT.

The chain recombines TRBV6-5 with TRBJ2-1, with D tentatively TRBD2 (7 bases). CDR3 length equals 15 residues. V shed 6 bases and J shed 2 bases, with 14 bases lying between them. Germline lookup yields CDR1 MNHEY and CDR2 SVGAGI. CDR3 residues: CASSLGGGTYNEQFF. The CDR3 DNA is TGTGCCAGCAGCCTAGGCGGGGGCACCTACAATGAGCAGTTCTTC.

This sequence joins TRBV27 and TRBJ1-2; TRBD1 might be the D (5 bases). Trimming cost V 6 bases and J 7 bases, with 15 bases left between them. This CDR3 region has 13 residues. The germline CDR1 and CDR2 sequences are MNHEY and SMNVEV (reference sequence). CDR3 region: CASSPAGLSGYTF. The DNA for the CDR3 is TGTGCCAGCAGCCCCGCGGGGCTTAGTGGCTACACCTTC.

The CDR3 DNA reads as TGTGCCAGCAGCGCCGGGAGCGTCACAGATACGCAGTATTTT. This sequence encodes CASSAGSVTDTQYF. The rearrangement uses TRBV9 and TRBJ2-3; perhaps TRBD2 as D (6 bases). Trimming took 3 bases from V and 2 from J, leaving 10 bases between them. The CDR3 is made up of 14 amino acids. From germline, CDR1 is SGDLS and CDR2 YYNGEE.

This chain joins TRBV28 and TRBJ2-3; 7 positions agree with TRBD2. CDR1 is MDHEN, CDR2 SYDVKM, per germline. The CDR3 loop spans 16 amino acids. With V trimmed by 2 bases and J by 3 bases, 8 bases remained unmatched. The DNA of the CDR3 is TGTGCCAGCAGTTTACAGCGATGGGGGGGTACAGATACGCAGTATTTT. Translating gives CASSLQRWGGTDTQYF.

V gene TRBV5-1 combines with J gene TRBJ2-5, with a possible D match to TRBD1 (5 bases). Between the trimmed V and J ends, which lost 3 bases and 4 bases, there was a span of 16 bases. The CDR3 contains 15 residues. Germline assignment: CDR1 SGHRS and CDR2 YFSETQ. The CDR3 DNA follows: TGCGCCAGCAGCTCGGAAGGGGCGCTGTCAGAGACCCAGTACTTC. Amino acid sequence: CASSSEGALSETQYF.

This rearrangement joins TRBV11-2 to TRBJ1-5, with D maybe TRBD1 (5 bases). CDR3 size: 15 residues. CDR1 is SGHAT and CDR2 is FQNNGV in the germline V gene. Trimming removed 1 base at V and 6 bases at J, with 13 bases between. DNA for the CDR3: TGTGCCAGCAGCTTAGGGAGGGGAAGTCGTCAGCCCCAGCATTTT. This gives the protein CASSLGRGSRQPQHF.

This clone was picked up a small number of times. The chain couples TRBV20-1 to TRBJ1-5, with a tentative D call TRBD1 (6 bases). Trimming stripped 5 bases from V and 5 bases from J, with 7 bases between. This CDR3 spans 11 amino acids. Per germline, CDR1 DFQATT and CDR2 SNEGSKA (reference sequence). For the CDR3, the DNA is TGCAGTGCTCAGGGGCATCAGCCCCAGCATTTT. This gives the protein CSAQGHQPQHF.

This clone showed up just a few times. V is TRBV27 and J is TRBJ2-4; D unclear. With 2 bases removed from V and 1 base from J, the gap between germline ends came to 9 bases. Germline CDR1 reads MNHEY; CDR2 reads SMNVEV (reference sequence). The length of the CDR3 is 15 residues. The CDR3 sequence is CASSLVGPAKNIQYF. Written as DNA, the CDR3 is TGTGCCAGCAGTTTAGTGGGCCCGGCCAAAAACATTCAGTACTTC.

The rearrangement joins TRBV6-1 to TRBJ1-1; D not resolved. The CDR3 runs 15 residues. CDR1 and CDR2 (germline): MNHNS, SASEGT. V lost 5 bases to trimming and J lost 0 bases, with 13 bases between them. The CDR3 DNA follows: TGTGCCAGCAGTCGGACCGCACCCTTGAACACTGAAGCTTTCTTT. Its protein product is CASSRTAPLNTEAFF.

The chain recombines TRBV7-9 with TRBJ2-3, with a possible D match to TRBD1 (5 bases). Germline assignment: CDR1 SEHNR and CDR2 FQNEAQ (reference sequence). V was shortened by 5 bases and J by 4 bases, with 16 bases between the two germline ends. The CDR3 consists of 15 residues. For the CDR3, the DNA is TGTGCCAGCAGCCCAGGGTCTCCCGGTGCAGATACGCAGTATTTT. Translating gives CASSPGSPGADTQYF.

In nucleotides, the CDR3 is TGTGCCAGCAGCTTAGAATGGACTAGCGTATTCTCCTACGAGCAGTACTTC. Translated, it gives CASSLEWTSVFSYEQYF. The genes are TRBV11-2 and TRBJ2-7; 9 bases match TRBD2. This CDR3 contains 17 residues. Germline loops: CDR1 SGHAT, CDR2 FQNNGV. V was clipped by 0 bases and J by 0 bases; unmatched bases: 6.

The chain combines TRBV11-2 with TRBJ2-2; the match to TRBD1 covers 7 bases. V was pared by 0 bases and J by 4 bases, with 2 bases of the junction left unmatched. This CDR3 spans 15 amino acids. The V gene's germline CDR1 is SGHAT and CDR2 FQNNGV. The CDR3 DNA sequence: TGTGCCAGCAGCTTAGACAGGGGGTCCACCGGGGAGCTGTTTTTT. Translated, it gives CASSLDRGSTGELFF.

This sequence joins TRBV4-3 and TRBJ1-4; D uncertain. The CDR3 has 15 amino acids. Per germline, CDR1 LGHNA and CDR2 YSLEER. The V gene lost 0 bases and the J gene lost 0 bases, with 5 bases spanning the gap. The CDR3 here is CASSQDWSTNEKLFF. CDR3 nucleotide sequence: TGCGCCAGCAGCCAAGATTGGTCAACTAATGAAAAACTGTTTTTT.

This chain uses TRBV29-1 with TRBJ2-3; the match to TRBD1 covers 7 bases. The V gene end was trimmed by 4 bases and the J gene end by 2 bases; junction bases not matched to a gene: 12. Germline V gene data show CDR1 as SQVTM and CDR2 as ANQGSEA. The CDR3 contains 16 residues. CDR3 coding DNA: TGCAGCGTTGGGAACAGGGACAGAAGCTTCACAGATACGCAGTATTTT. This gives the protein CSVGNRDRSFTDTQYF.

This clone was observed a handful of times. The chain recombines TRBV29-1 with TRBJ1-5; TRBD1 might be the D (6 bases). Trimming took off 6 bases at V and 3 bases at J, with 9 bases between the two ends. The CDR3 is 12 amino acids. Germline CDR1 and CDR2: SQVTM and ANQGSEA. The CDR3 DNA reads TGCAGCGTCCAGGGGAACAATCAGCCCCAGCATTTT. This translates into CSVQGNNQPQHF.

The V call is TRBV25-1, the J call TRBJ2-4; D ambiguous. The germline V gene encodes CDR1 MGHDK and CDR2 SYGVNS. The CDR3 contains 15 residues. The V end lost 2 bases, the J end lost 1 base, and 9 bases lay between the germline ends. The DNA of the CDR3 is TGTGCCAGCAGTGAAGGGGTTCGCGCCAAAAACATTCAGTACTTC. Its protein product is CASSEGVRAKNIQYF.

This clone was found a few times. This chain connects TRBV2 to TRBJ1-2, with D possibly being TRBD1 (5 bases). V gave up 10 bases and J gave up 8 bases, with 14 bases separating them. This CDR3 is 11 amino acids long. Germline V gives CDR1 SNHLY, CDR2 FYNNEI. The CDR3 loop is CAIRLGDGYTF. DNA for the CDR3: TGTGCCATCAGGTTGGGGGACGGCTACACCTTC.

The chain is built from TRBV9 and TRBJ2-2; no clear D gene. The CDR3 contains 13 residues. Germline values: CDR1 SGDLS, CDR2 YYNGEE. V dropped 0 bases and J dropped 9 bases, with 9 bases sitting between them. CDR3 DNA sequence: TGTGCCAGCAGCGTAGGATCCCCCCGGGAGCTGTTTTTT. Protein: CASSVGSPRELFF.